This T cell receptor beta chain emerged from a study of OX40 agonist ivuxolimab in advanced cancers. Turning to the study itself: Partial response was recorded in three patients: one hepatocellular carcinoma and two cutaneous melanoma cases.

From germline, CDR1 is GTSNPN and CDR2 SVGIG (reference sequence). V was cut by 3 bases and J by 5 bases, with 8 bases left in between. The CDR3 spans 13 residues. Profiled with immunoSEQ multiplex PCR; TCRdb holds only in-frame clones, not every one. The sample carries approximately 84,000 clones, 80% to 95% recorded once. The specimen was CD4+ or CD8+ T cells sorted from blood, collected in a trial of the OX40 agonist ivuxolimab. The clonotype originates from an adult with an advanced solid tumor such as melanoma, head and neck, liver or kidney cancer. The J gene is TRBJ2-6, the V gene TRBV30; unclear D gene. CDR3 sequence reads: CAWRVDWANVLTF. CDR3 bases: TGTGCCTGGAGGGTAGATTGGGCCAACGTCCTGACTTTC.